These 3 T cell receptor beta chains were all obtained from the same sample, sequenced in a study of blood T cell repertoires in COVID-19. Some clones are missing from TCRdb's copy, which holds only in-frame ones; the method was immunoSEQ multiplex PCR. The table has 120,000 or so clones, about 80% seen once; the top ten hold around 11%. What was sequenced was peripheral blood. The origin of the receptors is a man aged 55 to 70 with acute or convalescent COVID-19.

The genes are TRBV7-2 and TRBJ1-5; 8 bases fit TRBD1. This CDR3 has 14 residues. Germline V gene lookup returns CDR1 SGHTA and CDR2 FQGNSA. V was clipped by 4 bases and J by 6 bases; unmatched bases: 5. CDR3 protein: CASSSYRGGQPQHF. CDR3 coding DNA: TGTGCCAGCAGCTCGTACAGGGGGGGTCAGCCCCAGCATTTT. Using reference TRBV7-2 and TRBJ1-5 for the parts outside the CDR3, the full variable domain is GAGVSQSPSNKVTEKGKDVELRCDPISGHTALYWYRQSLGQGLEFLIYFQGNSAPDKSGLPSDRFSAERTGGSVSTLTIQRTQQEDSAVYLCASSSYRGGQPQHFGDGTRLSIL.

The J gene is TRBJ2-3, the V gene TRBV28; 7 bases match TRBD1. V shed 6 bases, J shed 0 bases, and the junction held 6 bases outside the gene matches. The germline V gene has CDR1 MDHEN and CDR2 SYDVKM. This CDR3 has 15 amino acids. The CDR3 DNA sequence: TGTGCCAGCAGACCAGACAGGGCTAGCACAGATACGCAGTATTTT. The encoded protein is CASRPDRASTDTQYF.

This chain connects TRBV7-6 to TRBJ2-5; 9 nucleotides agree with TRBD1. J was trimmed by 5 bases and V by 4 bases; bases with no gene match: 5. This CDR3 region has 14 residues. The V gene's germline CDR1 is SGHVS and CDR2 FNYEAQ. The CDR3 sequence: CASSSPDRGETQYF. As DNA, the CDR3 is TGTGCCAGCAGCTCCCCAGACAGGGGGGAGACCCAGTACTTC.